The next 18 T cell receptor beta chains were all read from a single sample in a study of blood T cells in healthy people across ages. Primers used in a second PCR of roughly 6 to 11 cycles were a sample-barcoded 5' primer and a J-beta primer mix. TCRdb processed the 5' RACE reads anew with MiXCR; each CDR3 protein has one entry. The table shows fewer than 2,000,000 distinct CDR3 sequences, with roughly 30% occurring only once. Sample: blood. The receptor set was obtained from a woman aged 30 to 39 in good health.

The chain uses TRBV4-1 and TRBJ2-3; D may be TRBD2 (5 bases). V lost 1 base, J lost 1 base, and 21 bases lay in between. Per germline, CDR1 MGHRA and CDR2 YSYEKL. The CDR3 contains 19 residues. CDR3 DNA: TGCGCCAGCAGCCAAGCGGGGATGGCGGTCACAAGGGGCACAGATACGCAGTATTTT. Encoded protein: CASSQAGMAVTRGTDTQYF.

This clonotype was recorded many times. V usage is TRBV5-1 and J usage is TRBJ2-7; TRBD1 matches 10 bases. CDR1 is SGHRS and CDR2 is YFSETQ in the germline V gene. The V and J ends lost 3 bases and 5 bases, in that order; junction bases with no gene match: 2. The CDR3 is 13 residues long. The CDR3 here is CASSSTGGHEQYF. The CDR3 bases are TGCGCCAGCAGCTCGACAGGGGGCCACGAGCAGTACTTC.

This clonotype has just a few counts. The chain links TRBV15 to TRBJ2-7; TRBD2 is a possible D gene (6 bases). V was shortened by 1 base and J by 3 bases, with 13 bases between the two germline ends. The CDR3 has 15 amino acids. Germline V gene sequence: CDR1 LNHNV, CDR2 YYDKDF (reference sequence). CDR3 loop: CATSRARLDIYEQYF. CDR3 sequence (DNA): TGTGCCACCAGCAGAGCGCGACTAGATATCTACGAGCAGTACTTC.

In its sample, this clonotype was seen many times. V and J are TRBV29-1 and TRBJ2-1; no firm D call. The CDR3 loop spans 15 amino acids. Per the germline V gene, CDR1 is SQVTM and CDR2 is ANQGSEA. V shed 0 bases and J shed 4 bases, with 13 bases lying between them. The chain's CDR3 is CSVEDPLVGYNEQFF. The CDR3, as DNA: TGCAGCGTTGAAGATCCGTTGGTGGGGTACAATGAGCAGTTCTTC.

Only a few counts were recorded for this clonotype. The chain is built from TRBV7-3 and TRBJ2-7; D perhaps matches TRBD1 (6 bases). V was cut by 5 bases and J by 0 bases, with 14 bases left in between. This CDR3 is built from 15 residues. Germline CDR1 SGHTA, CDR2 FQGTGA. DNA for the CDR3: TGTGCCAGCAGCAACCCTGCACAGGGCTCCTACGAGCAGTACTTC. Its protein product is CASSNPAQGSYEQYF.

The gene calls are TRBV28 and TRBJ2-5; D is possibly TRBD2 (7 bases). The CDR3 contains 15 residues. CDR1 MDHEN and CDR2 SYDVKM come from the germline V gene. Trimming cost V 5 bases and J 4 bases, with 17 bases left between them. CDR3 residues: CASSPPSGGLETQYF. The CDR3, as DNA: TGTGCCAGCAGTCCTCCCTCGGGGGGCTTAGAGACCCAGTACTTC.

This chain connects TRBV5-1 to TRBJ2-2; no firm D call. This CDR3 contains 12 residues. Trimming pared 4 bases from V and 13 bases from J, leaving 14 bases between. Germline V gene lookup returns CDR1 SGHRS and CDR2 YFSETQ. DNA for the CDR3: TGCGCCAGCAGCCCAGACTCGATGTGGCTGTTTTTT. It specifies CASSPDSMWLFF.

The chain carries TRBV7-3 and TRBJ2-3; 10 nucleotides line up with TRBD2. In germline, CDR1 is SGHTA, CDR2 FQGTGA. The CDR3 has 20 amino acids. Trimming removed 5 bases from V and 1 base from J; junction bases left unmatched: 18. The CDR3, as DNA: TGTGCCAGCAGCCCGCTGGGGACTAGCGCACGCTGGGGGCGCACAGATACGCAGTATTTT. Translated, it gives CASSPLGTSARWGRTDTQYF.

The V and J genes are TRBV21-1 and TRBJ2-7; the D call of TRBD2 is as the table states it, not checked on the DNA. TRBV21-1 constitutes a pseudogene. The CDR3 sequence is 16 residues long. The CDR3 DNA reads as TGTGCCAGCAGCAAAGGGGAGGGGACTAGCTCCTACGAGCAGTACTTC. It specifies CASSKGEGTSSYEQYF.

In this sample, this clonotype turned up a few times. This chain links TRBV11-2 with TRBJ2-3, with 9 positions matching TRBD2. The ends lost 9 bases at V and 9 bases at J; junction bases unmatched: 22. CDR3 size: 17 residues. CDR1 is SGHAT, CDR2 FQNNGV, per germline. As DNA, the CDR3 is TGTGCCAGTAGCCCCATCGGGGGACTAGCCATCTTGGGGACGCAGTATTTT. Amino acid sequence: CASSPIGGLAILGTQYF.

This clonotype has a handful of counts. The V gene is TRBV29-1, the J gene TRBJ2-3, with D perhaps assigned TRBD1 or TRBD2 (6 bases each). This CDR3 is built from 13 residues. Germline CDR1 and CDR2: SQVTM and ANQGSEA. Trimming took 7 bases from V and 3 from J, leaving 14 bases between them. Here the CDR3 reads CSAEGGGTDTQYF. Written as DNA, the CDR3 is TGCAGCGCCGAGGGGGGTGGGACAGATACGCAGTATTTT.

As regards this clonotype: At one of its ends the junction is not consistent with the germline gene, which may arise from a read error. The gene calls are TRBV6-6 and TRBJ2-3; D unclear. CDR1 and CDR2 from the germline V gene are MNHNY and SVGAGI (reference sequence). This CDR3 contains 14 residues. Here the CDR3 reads CASKREFGTDTQDF. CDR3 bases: TGTGCCAGTAAGCGAGAGTTTGGCACAGATACGCAGGATTTT.

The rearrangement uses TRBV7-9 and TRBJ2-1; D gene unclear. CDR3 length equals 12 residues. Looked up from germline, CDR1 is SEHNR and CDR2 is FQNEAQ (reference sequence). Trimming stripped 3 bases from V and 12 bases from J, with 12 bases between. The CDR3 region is CASSFTETWQFF. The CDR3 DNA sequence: TGTGCCAGCAGCTTTACTGAAACATGGCAGTTCTTC.

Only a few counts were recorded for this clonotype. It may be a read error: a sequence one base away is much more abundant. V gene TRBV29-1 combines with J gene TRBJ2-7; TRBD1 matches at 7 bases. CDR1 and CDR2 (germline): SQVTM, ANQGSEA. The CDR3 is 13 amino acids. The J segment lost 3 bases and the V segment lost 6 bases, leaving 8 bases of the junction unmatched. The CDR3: CSVSIQGLYEQYF. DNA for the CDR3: TGCAGCGTCTCGATACAGGGGCTCTACGAGCAGTACTTC.

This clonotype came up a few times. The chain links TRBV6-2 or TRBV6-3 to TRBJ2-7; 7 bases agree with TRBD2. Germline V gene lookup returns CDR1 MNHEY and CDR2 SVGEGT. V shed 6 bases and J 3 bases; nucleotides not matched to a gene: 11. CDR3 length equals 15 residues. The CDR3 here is CASSHVREDSYEQYF. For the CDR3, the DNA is TGTGCCAGCAGCCACGTACGGGAGGATAGCTACGAGCAGTACTTC.

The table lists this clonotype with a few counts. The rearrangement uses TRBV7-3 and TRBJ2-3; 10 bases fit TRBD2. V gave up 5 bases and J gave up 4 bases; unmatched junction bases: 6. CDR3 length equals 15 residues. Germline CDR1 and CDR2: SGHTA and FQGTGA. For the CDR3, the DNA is TGTGCCAGCAGCCCCCTAGCGGGGGATTCAGATACGCAGTATTTT. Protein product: CASSPLAGDSDTQYF.

The CDR3, as DNA: TGCGCCAGCAGCTTAAGTCCGGGACAGGGGGCTTACGAGCAGTACTTC. This codes for CASSLSPGQGAYEQYF. V and J are TRBV5-1 and TRBJ2-7; 12 positions agree with TRBD1. Looked up from germline, CDR1 is SGHRS and CDR2 is YFSETQ. The length of the CDR3 is 16 residues. V was pared by 2 bases and J by 4 bases, with 7 bases of the junction left unmatched.

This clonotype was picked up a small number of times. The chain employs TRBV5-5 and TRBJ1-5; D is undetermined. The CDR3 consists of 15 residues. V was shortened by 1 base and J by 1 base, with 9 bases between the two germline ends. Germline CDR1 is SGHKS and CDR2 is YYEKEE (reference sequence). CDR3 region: CASSLFSGSNQPQHF. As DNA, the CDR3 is TGTGCCAGCAGCTTGTTCTCCGGGAGCAATCAGCCCCAGCATTTT.